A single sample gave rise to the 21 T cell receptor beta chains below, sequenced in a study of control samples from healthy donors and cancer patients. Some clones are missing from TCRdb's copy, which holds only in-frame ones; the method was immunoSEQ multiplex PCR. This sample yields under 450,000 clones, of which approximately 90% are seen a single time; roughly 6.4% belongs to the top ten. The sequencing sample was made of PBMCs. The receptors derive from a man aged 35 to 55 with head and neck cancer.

The CDR3 coding sequence is TGTGCCAGCAGGGGGGGAAACTACAATGAGCAGTTCTTC. Amino acid sequence: CASRGGNYNEQFF. The rearrangement joins TRBV12-3 or TRBV12-4 to TRBJ2-1; tentatively, D is TRBD2 (6 bases). The CDR3 consists of 13 residues. V lost 6 bases and J 3 bases, leaving 9 bases between the germline ends.

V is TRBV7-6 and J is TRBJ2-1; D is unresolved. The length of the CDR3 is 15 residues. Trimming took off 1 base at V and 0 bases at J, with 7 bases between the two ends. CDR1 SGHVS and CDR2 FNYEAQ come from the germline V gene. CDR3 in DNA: TGTGCCAGCAGCTTAGGTCTGAGCTCCTACAATGAGCAGTTCTTC. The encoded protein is CASSLGLSSYNEQFF.

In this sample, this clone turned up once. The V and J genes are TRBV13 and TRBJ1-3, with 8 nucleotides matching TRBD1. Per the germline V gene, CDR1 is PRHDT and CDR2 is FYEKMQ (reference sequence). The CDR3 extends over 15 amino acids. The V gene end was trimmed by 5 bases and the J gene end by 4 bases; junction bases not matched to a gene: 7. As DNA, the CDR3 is TGTGCCAGCAGCCCCCAACGGACAGGGGGAAACACCATATATTTT. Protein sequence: CASSPQRTGGNTIYF.

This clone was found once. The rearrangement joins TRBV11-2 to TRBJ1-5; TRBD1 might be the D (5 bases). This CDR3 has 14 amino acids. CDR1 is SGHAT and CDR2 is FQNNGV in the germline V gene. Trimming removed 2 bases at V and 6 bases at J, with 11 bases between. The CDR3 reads CASSLSGYFQPQHF. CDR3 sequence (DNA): TGTGCCAGCAGCTTATCAGGGTACTTTCAGCCCCAGCATTTT. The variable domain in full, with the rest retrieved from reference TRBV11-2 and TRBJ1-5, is EAGVAQSPRYKIIEKRQSVAFWCNPISGHATLYWYQQILGQGPKLLIQFQNNGVVDDSQLPKDRFSAERLKGVDSTLKIQPAKLEDSAVYLCASSLSGYFQPQHFGDGTRLSIL.

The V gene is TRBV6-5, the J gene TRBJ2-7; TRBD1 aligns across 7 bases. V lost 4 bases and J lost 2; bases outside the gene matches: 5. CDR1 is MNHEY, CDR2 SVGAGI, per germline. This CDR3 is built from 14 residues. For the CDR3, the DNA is TGTGCCAGCAGTTCCGGGACAGAGCCCTACGAGCAGTACTTC. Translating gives CASSSGTEPYEQYF.

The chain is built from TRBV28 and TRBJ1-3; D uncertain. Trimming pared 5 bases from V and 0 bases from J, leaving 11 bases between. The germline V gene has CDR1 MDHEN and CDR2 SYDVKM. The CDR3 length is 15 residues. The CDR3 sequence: CASSPTRRSGNTIYF. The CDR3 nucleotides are TGTGCCAGCAGTCCAACGCGACGCTCTGGAAACACCATATATTTT. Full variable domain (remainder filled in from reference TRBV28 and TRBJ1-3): DVKVTQSSRYLVKRTGEKVFLECVQDMDHENMFWYRQDPGLGLRLIYFSYDVKMKEKGDIPEGYSVSREKKERFSLILESASTNQTSMYLCASSPTRRSGNTIYFGEGSWLTVV.

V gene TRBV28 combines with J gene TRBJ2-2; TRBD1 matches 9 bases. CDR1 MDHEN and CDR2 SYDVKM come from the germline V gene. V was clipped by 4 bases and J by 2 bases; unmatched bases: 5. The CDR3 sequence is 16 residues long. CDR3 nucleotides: TGTGCCAGCAGTTCCCCGGGACAGGGAAACACCGGGGAGCTGTTTTTT. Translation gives CASSSPGQGNTGELFF.

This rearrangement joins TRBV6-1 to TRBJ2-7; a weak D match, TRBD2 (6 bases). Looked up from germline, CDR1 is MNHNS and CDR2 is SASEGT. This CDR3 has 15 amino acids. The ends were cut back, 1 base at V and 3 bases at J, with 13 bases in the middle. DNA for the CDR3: TGTGCCAGCAGTGAAGGAATCTCGGGGGTCTACGAGCAGTACTTC. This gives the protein CASSEGISGVYEQYF.

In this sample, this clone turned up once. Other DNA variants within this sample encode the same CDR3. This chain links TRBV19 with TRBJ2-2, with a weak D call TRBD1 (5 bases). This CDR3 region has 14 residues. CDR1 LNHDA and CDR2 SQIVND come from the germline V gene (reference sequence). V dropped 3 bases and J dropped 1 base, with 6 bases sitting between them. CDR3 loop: CASSITGNTGELFF. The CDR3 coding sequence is TGTGCCAGTAGTATTACAGGGAACACCGGGGAGCTGTTTTTT.

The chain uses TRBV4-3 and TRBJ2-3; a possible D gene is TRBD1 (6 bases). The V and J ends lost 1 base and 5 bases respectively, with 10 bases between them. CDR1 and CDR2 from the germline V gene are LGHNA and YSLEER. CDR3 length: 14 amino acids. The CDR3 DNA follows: TGCGCCAGCAGCCAAGGGCAGGGGATAGATACGCAGTATTTT. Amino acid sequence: CASSQGQGIDTQYF.

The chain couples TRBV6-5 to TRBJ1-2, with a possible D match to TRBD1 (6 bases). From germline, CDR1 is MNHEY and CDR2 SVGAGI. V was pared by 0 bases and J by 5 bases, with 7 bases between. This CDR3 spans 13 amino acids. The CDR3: CASSYSRGYGYTF. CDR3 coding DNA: TGTGCCAGCAGTTACTCGAGGGGGTATGGCTACACCTTC.

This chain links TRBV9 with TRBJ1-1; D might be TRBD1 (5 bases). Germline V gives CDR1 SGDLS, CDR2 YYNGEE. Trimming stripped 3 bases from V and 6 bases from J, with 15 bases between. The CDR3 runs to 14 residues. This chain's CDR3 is CASSGGTASSEAFF. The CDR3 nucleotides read TGTGCCAGCAGCGGGGGGACGGCGAGTTCTGAAGCTTTCTTT.

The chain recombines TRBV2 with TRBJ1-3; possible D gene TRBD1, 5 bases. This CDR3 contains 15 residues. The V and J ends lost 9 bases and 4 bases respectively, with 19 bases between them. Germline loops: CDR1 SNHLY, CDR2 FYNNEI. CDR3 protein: CASSQETEPGNTIYF. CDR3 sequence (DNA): TGTGCCAGTTCACAGGAGACTGAGCCCGGAAACACCATATATTTT.

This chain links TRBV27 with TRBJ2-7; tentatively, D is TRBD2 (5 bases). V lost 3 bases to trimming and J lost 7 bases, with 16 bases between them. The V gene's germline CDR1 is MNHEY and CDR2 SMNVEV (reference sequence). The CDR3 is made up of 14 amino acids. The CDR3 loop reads CASSFLRGAGEQYF. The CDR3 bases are TGTGCCAGCAGTTTTTTACGGGGAGCTGGGGAGCAGTACTTC.

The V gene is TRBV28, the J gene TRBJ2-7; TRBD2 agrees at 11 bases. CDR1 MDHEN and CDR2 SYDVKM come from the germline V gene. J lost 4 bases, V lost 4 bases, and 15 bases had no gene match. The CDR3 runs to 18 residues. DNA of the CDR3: TGTGCCAGCAGTTCCCAGGGACTAGCGGAGGCCTTGGCATACGAGCAGTACTTC. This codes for CASSSQGLAEALAYEQYF. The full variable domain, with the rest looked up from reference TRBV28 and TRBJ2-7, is DVKVTQSSRYLVKRTGEKVFLECVQDMDHENMFWYRQDPGLGLRLIYFSYDVKMKEKGDIPEGYSVSREKKERFSLILESASTNQTSMYLCASSSQGLAEALAYEQYFGPGTRLTVT.

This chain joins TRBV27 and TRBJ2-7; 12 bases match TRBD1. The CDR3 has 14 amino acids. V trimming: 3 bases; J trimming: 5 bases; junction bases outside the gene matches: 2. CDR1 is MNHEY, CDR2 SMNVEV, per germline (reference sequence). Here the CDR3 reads CASSFGTGGHEQYF. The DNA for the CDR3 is TGTGCCAGCAGTTTTGGGACAGGGGGCCACGAGCAGTACTTC.

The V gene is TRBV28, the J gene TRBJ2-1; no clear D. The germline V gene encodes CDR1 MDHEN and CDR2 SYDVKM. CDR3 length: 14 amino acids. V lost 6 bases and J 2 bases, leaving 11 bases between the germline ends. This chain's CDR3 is CASSKPNTYNEQFF. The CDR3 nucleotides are TGTGCCAGCAGCAAACCTAACACCTACAATGAGCAGTTCTTC.

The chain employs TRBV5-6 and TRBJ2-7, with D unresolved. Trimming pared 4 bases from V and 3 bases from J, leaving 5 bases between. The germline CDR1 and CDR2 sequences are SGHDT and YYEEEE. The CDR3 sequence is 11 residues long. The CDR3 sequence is CASSVGYEQYF. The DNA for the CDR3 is TGTGCCAGCAGCGTAGGCTACGAGCAGTACTTC.

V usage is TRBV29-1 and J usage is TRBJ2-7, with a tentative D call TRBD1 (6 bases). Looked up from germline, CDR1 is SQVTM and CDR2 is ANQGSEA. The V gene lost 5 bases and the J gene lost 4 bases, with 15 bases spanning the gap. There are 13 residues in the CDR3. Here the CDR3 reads CSVIQGPGYEQYF. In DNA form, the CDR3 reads TGCAGCGTTATACAGGGACCTGGATACGAGCAGTACTTC.

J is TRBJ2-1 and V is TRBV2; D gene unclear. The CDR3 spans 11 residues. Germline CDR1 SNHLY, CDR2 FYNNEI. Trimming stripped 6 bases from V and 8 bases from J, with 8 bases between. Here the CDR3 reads CASSGFYEQFF. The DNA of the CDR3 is TGTGCCAGCAGCGGATTCTATGAGCAGTTCTTC.

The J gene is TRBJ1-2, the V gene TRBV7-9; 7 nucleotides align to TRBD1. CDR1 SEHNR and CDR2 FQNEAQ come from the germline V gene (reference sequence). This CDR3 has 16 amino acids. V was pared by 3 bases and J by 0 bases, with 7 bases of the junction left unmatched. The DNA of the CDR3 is TGTGCCAGCAGCTTCCCGGACAGGCAGTCTAACTATGGCTACACCTTC. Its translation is CASSFPDRQSNYGYTF.